The source of this T cell receptor (beta chain) is a study of blood T cell repertoires in COVID-19. Study-wide context: Acute-phase and convalescent COVID-19 samples originated in the United States, Italy and Spain. PBMCs, B-cell-depleted T cells, or T cells provided the cDNA or gDNA that made up the material.

Original handling: The authors estimated nucleated cell counts from reference gene primer amplification. TCRdb's table, derived via immunoSEQ multiplex PCR, lists solely in-frame clones and lacks some. V and J calls and clone size are those listed in that table; D and trimming were worked out from the DNA. Among about 190,000 clones, about three quarters were seen once, and the ten largest hold 2.5% to 3%. Germline V gene sequence: CDR1 SGHDT, CDR2 YYEEEE. V was pared by 8 bases and J by 6 bases, with 18 bases between. CDR3 length: 14 residues. This clonotype was sampled from an elderly woman with active or convalescent COVID-19. The sequenced sample was peripheral blood. This sequence joins TRBV5-6 and TRBJ1-5, with D possibly matching TRBD1 (5 bases). CDR3 amino acids: CASKVWGGIQPQHF. DNA of the CDR3: TGTGCCAGTAAGGTGTGGGGGGGAATTCAGCCCCAGCATTTT. Supplemented by reference TRBV5-6 and TRBJ1-5, the full variable domain reads DAGVTQSPTHLIKTRGQQVTLRCSPKSGHDTVSWYQQALGQGPQFIFQYYEEEERQRGNFPDRFSGHQFPNYSSELNVNALLLGDSALYLCASKVWGGIQPQHFGDGTRLSIL.